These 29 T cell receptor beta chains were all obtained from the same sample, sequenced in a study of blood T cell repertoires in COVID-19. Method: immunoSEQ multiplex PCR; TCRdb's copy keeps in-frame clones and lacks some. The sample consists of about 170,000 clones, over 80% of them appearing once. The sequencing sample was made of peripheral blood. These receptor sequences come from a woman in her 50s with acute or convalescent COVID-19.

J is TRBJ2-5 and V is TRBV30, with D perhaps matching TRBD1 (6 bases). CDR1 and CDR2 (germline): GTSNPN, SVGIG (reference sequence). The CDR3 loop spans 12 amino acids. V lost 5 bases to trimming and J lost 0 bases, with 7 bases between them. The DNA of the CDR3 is TGTGCCTGGGGGACATACCAAGAGACCCAGTACTTC. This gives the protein CAWGTYQETQYF.

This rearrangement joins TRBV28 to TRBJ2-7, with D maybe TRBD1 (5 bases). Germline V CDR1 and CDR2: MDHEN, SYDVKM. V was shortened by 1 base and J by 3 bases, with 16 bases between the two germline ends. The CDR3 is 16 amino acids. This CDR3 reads CASSLLLRDPFYEQYF. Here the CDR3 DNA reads TGTGCCAGCAGTTTATTGCTCAGGGATCCCTTCTACGAGCAGTACTTC.

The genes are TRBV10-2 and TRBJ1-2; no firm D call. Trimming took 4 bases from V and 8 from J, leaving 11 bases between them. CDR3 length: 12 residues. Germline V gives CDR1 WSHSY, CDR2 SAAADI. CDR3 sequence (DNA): TGCGCCAGCAGTGTCAGCGGGGAGGGCTACACCTTC. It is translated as CASSVSGEGYTF.

The CDR3 bases are TGCGCCAGCAGCTCTTTCCCTTCGACTAGCGGGGGGGCCGGGGAGCTGTTTTTT. Its protein is CASSSFPSTSGGAGELFF. This chain uses TRBV5-1 with TRBJ2-2, with 14 nucleotides matching TRBD2. CDR3 length: 18 residues. The V gene end was trimmed by 3 bases and the J gene end by 6 bases; junction bases not matched to a gene: 10. Looked up from germline, CDR1 is SGHRS and CDR2 is YFSETQ.

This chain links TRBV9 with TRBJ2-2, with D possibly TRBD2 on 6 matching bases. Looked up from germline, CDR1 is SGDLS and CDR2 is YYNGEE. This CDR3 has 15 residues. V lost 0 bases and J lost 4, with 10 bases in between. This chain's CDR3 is CASSVVVGGTGELFF. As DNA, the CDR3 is TGTGCCAGCAGCGTAGTTGTGGGAGGCACCGGGGAGCTGTTTTTT.

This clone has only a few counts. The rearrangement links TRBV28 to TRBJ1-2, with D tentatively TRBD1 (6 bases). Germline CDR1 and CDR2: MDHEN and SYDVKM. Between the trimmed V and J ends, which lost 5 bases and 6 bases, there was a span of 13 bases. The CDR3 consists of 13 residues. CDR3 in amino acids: CASSQTGSNGYTF. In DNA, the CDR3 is TGTGCCAGCAGTCAAACAGGGAGTAATGGCTACACCTTC.

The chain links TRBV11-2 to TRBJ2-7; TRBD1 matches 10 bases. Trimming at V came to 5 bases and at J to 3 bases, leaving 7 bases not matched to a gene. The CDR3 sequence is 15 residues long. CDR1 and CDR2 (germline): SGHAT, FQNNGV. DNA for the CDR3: TGTGCCAGCAGCCTAACGACAGGGGGCTTCTACGAGCAGTACTTC. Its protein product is CASSLTTGGFYEQYF.

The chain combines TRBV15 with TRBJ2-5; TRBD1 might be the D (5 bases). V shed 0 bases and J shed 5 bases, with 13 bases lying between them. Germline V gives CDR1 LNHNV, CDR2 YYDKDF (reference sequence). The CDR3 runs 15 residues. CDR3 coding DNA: TGTGCCACCAGCAGAGATAGGACAAAAAGGGAGACCCAGTACTTC. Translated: CATSRDRTKRETQYF.

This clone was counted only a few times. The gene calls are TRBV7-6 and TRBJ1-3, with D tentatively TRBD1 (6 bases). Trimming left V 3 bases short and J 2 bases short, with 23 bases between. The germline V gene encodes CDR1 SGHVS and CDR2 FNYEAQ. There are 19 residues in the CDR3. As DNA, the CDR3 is TGTGCCAGCAGCTTTCACAGGGAAGGTACTTCAGTCCCTGGAAACACCATATATTTT. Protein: CASSFHREGTSVPGNTIYF.

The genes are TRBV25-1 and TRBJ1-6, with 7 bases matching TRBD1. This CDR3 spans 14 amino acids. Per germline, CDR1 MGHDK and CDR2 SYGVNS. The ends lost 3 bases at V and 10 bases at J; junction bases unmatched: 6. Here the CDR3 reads CASSDVGGGSPLHF. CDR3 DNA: TGTGCCAGCAGTGATGTAGGGGGCGGATCACCCCTCCACTTT.

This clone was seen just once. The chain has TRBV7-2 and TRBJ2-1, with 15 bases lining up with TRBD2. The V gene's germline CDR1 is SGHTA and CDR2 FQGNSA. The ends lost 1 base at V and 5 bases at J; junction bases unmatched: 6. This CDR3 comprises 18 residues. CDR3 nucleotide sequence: TGTGCCAGCAGCTTAGAGTTGGGACTAGCGGGGGGACACAATGAGCAGTTCTTC. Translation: CASSLELGLAGGHNEQFF.

The CDR3 reads CASSPRTGYTYEQYF. The CDR3 nucleotides read TGTGCCAGCAGTCCAAGGACAGGGTATACCTACGAGCAGTACTTC. This chain links TRBV7-2 with TRBJ2-7, with 8 bases aligning to TRBD1. The CDR3 runs 15 residues. Germline V CDR1 and CDR2: SGHTA, FQGNSA. Losses at the gene ends were 6 bases for V and 2 bases for J; bases not matched to a gene: 9.

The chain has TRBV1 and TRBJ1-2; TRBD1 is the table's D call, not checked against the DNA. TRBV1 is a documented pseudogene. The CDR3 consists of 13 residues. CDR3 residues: CTSSQQNRCKDTF. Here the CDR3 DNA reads TGCACCAGCAGCCAACAAAACAGGTGCAAGGACACCTTC.

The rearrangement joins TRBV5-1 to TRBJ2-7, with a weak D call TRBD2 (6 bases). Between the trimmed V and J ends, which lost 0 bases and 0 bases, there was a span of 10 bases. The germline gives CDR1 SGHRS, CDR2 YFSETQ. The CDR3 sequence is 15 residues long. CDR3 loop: CASSLGFGGSYEQYF. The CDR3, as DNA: TGCGCCAGCAGCTTGGGTTTCGGGGGCTCCTACGAGCAGTACTTC.

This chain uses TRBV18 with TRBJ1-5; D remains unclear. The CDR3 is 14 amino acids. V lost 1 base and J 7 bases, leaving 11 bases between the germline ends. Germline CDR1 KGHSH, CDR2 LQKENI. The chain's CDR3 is CASSPRGESQPQHF. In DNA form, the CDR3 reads TGTGCCAGCTCACCACGTGGGGAGTCCCAGCCCCAGCATTTT.

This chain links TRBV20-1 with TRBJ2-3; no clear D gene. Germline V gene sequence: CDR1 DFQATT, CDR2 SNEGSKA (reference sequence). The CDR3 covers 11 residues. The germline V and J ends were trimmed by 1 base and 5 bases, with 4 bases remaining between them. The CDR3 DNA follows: TGCAGTGCTAGAGCGCGAGATACGCAGTATTTT. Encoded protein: CSARARDTQYF.

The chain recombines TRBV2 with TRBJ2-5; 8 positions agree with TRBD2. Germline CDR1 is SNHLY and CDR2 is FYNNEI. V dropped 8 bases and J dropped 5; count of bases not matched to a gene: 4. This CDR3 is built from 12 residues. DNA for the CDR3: TGTGCCAGCGGACTAGCTCCCGAGACCCAGTACTTC. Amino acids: CASGLAPETQYF.

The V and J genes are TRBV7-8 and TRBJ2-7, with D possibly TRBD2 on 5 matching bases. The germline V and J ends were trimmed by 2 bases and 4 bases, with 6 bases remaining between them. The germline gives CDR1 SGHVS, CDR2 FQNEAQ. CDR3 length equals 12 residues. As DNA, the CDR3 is TGTGCCAGCAGCTTAAGAGGGTACGAGCAGTACTTC. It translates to CASSLRGYEQYF. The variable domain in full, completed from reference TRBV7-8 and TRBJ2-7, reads GAGVSQSPRYKVAKRGQDVALRCDPISGHVSLFWYQQALGQGPEFLTYFQNEAQLDKSGLPSDRFFAERPEGSVSTLKIQRTQQEDSAVYLCASSLRGYEQYFGPGTRLTVT.

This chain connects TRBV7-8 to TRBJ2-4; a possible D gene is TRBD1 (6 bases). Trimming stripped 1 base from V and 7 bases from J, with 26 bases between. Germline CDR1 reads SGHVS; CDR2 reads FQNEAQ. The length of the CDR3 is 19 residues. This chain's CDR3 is CASSLEYEGENEKRNIQYF. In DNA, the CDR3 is TGTGCCAGCAGCTTAGAGTACGAGGGGGAAAATGAGAAAAGGAACATTCAGTACTTC.

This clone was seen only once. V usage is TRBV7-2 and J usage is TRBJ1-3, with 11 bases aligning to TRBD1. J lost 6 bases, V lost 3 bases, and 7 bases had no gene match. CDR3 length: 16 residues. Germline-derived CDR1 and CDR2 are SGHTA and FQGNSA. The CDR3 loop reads CASSLWTGGKKNTIYF. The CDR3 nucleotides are TGTGCCAGCAGCTTGTGGACAGGGGGCAAGAAAAACACCATATATTTT. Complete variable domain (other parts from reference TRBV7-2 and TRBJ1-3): GAGVSQSPSNKVTEKGKDVELRCDPISGHTALYWYRQSLGQGLEFLIYFQGNSAPDKSGLPSDRFSAERTGGSVSTLTIQRTQQEDSAVYLCASSLWTGGKKNTIYFGEGSWLTVV.

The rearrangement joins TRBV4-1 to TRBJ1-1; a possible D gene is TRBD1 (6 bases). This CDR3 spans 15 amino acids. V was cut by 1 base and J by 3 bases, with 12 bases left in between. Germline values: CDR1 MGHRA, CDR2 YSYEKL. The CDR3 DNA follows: TGCGCCAGCAGCCAAGCAGACAGGTTCCACACTGAAGCTTTCTTT. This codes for CASSQADRFHTEAFF.

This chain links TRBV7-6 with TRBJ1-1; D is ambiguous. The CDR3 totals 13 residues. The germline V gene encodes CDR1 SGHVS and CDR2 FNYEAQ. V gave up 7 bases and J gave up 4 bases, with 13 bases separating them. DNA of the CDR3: TGTGCCAGCAAACCCTTTGGCTTCACTGAAGCTTTCTTT. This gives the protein CASKPFGFTEAFF. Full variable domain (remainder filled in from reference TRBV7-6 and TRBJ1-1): GAGVSQSPRYKVTKRGQDVALRCDPISGHVSLYWYRQALGQGPEFLTYFNYEAQQDKSGLPNDRFSAERPEGSISTLTIQRTEQRDSAMYRCASKPFGFTEAFFGQGTRLTVV.

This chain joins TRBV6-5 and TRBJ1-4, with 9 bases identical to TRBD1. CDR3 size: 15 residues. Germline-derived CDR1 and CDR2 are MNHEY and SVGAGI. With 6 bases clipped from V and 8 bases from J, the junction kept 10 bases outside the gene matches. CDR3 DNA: TGTGCCAGCAGGATGATACAGGGGGCGAGAGAAAAACTGTTTTTT. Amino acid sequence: CASRMIQGAREKLFF.

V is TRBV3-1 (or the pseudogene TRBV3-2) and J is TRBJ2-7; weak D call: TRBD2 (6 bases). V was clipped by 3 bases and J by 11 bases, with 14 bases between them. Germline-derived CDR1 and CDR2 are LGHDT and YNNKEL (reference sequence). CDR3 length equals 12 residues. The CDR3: CASSQPGTGEYF. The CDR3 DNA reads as TGTGCCAGCAGCCAGCCGGGAACGGGGGAGTACTTC.

In DNA form, the CDR3 reads TGTGCCAGCAGCCAACTAGGGAGAACCGGGGAGCTGTTTTTT. This encodes CASSQLGRTGELFF. The chain employs TRBV3-1 (or the pseudogene TRBV3-2) and TRBJ2-2; tentatively, D is TRBD2 (5 bases). Germline loops: CDR1 LGHDT, CDR2 YNNKEL (reference sequence). V was trimmed by 2 bases and J by 5 bases, leaving 9 bases between them. This CDR3 spans 14 amino acids.

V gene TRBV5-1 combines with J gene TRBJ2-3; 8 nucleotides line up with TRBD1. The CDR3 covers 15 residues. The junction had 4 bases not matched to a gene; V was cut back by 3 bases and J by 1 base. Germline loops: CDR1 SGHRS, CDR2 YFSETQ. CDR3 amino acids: CASSWGQEGTDTQYF. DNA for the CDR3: TGCGCCAGCAGCTGGGGACAGGAGGGCACAGATACGCAGTATTTT. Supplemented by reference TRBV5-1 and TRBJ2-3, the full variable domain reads KAGVTQTPRYLIKTRGQQVTLSCSPISGHRSVSWYQQTPGQGLQFLFEYFSETQRNKGNFPGRFSGRQFSNSRSEMNVSTLELGDSALYLCASSWGQEGTDTQYFGPGTRLTVL.

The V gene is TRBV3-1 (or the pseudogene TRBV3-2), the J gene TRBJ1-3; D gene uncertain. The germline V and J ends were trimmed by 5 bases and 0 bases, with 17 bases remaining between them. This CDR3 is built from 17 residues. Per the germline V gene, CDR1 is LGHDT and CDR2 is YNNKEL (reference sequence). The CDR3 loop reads CASSSSLTLNSGNTIYF. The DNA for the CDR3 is TGTGCCAGCAGCTCCAGCCTCACACTAAACTCTGGAAACACCATATATTTT.

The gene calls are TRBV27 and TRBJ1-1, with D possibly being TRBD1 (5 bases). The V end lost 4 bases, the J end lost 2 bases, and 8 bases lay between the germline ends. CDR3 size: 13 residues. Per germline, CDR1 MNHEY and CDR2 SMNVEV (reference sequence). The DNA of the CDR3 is TGTGCCAGCAGTTGGGGGGGTAACACTGAAGCTTTCTTT. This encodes CASSWGGNTEAFF.

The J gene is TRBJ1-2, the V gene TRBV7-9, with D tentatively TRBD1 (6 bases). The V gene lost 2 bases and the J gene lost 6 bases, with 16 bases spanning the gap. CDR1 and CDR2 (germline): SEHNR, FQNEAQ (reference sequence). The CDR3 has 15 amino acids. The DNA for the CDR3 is TGTGCCAGCAGCTTACAGATGGGGGCAGAGGATGGCTACACCTTC. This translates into CASSLQMGAEDGYTF.